The 4 T cell receptor beta chains reported below all come from one sample, sequenced in a study of CD8+ T cells in alopecia areata. The sorting of pooled cutaneous lymph node cells relied on CD4, CD8alpha, NKG2D, NKG2ACE and other markers. RNA, once extracted, was reverse transcribed into cDNA for use as the sequencing template. Profiled with immunoSEQ multiplex PCR; TCRdb holds only in-frame clones, not every one. The sample has 200,000 to 300,000 clones, none seen only once. Material: CD4+ T cells sorted from a lymph node. All receptors derive from a C3H/HeJ mouse with alopecia areata. The strain's MHC haplotype is H2-k.

This clone was seen a few times. Gene names are mouse gene names. The observed sequence ends 4 residues before the CDR3 terminus, with the missing tail filled in from the germline J gene. The chain is built from TRBV13-1 and TRBJ1-2, with 7 bases aligning to TRBD1. Looked up from germline, CDR1 is NSHNY and CDR2 is SYGAGN. With V trimmed by 1 base and J by 3 bases, 3 bases remained unmatched. The CDR3 runs to 14 residues. CDR3: CASSDRGPDSDYTF. Partial CDR3 DNA: TGTGCCAGCAGTGATAGGGGGCCGGACTCC.

This clone occurred a few times. Mouse germline and gene names are used. The sequence runs out 4 residues before the end of the CDR3; the remainder is reconstructed from the germline J gene. The chain couples TRBV19 to TRBJ2-3, with D perhaps matching TRBD1 (6 bases). Germline loops: CDR1 FNHDT, CDR2 SITEND (reference sequence). With 2 bases removed from V and 0 bases from J, the gap between germline ends came to 10 bases. This CDR3 comprises 15 residues. The CDR3: CASSMRDNSAETLYF. The part of the CDR3 DNA that was read is TGTGCCAGCAGTATGAGGGACAATAGTGCAGAA.

As concerns this clone: Mouse gene names apply. The read is 3 residues too short to cover the CDR3 end, so that end is filled in from the germline J gene. This chain joins TRBV19 and TRBJ1-6, with a possible D match to TRBD1 (6 bases). TRBJ1-6 is an ORF, and what it does is uncertain. Germline lookup yields CDR1 FNHDT and CDR2 SITEND (reference sequence). The ends were cut back, 2 bases at V and 4 bases at J, with 10 bases in the middle. The CDR3 loop spans 15 amino acids. Incomplete CDR3 DNA: TGTGCCAGCAGTATGCAGGGACAATATAATTCGCCC. Translating gives CASSMQGQYNSP. The full CDR3 reads CASSMQGQYNSPLYF.

Concerning this clone: These gene names are mouse names. The read comes to an end 4 residues before the CDR3 does, leaving the germline J gene to fill in the end. This rearrangement joins TRBV13-1 to TRBJ2-1, with D maybe TRBD2 (6 bases). The CDR3 sequence is 14 residues long. The V end lost 3 bases, the J end lost 3 bases, and 10 bases lay between the germline ends. Looked up from germline, CDR1 is NSHNY and CDR2 is SYGAGN. CDR3 DNA (partial): TGTGCCAGCAGTGGCGGGGGGTTCTATGCT. Its translation is CASSGGGFYA. The full CDR3 is CASSGGGFYAEQFF.